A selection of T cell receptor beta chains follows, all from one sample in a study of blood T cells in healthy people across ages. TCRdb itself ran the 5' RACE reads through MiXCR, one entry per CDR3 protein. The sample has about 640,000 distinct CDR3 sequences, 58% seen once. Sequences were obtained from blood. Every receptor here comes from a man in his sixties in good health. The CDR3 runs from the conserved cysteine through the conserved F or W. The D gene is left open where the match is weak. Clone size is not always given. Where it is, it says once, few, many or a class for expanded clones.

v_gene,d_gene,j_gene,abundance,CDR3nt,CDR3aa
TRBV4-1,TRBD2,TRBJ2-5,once,TGCGCCAGCAGCCAAGATCCCAGCGGGGGGGAAGAGACCCAGTACTTC,CASSQDPSGGEETQYF
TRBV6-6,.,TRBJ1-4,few,TGTGCCAGCAGTTACTCCCCAGGGGTGGGGGAAAAACTGTTTTTT,CASSYSPGVGEKLFF
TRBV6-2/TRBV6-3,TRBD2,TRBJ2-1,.,TGTGCCAGCAGTTACTTCGGGACTAGCGGGGGGCGGGGCTACAATGAGCAGTTCTTC,CASSYFGTSGGRGYNEQFF
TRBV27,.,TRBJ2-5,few,TGTGCCAGCAGTTTATGGGATCAAGCGGAGACCCAGTACTTC,CASSLWDQAETQYF
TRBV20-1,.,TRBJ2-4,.,TGCAGTGCTAGCGGGACACCTCTGGCCGGTGCCAAAAACATTCAGTACTTC,CSASGTPLAGAKNIQYF
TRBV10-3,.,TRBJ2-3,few,TGTGCCATCACCTGGGATAGCACAGATACGCAGTATTTT,CAITWDSTDTQYF
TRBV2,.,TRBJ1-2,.,TGTGCCAGCAGTGAAGCAGCCCTCGTTTATGGCTACACCTTC,CASSEAALVYGYTF
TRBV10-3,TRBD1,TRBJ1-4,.,TGTGCCACAGGGACAGGGCCGAATGAAAAACTGTTTTTT,CATGTGPNEKLFF
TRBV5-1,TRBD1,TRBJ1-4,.,TGCGCCAGCAGCTTGGCCAGGGGGCGCTCCGAAAAACTGTTTTTT,CASSLARGRSEKLFF
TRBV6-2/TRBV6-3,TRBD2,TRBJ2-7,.,TGTGCCAGCAGTTACTCAGGGGGACTAGTCTACGAGCAGTACTTC,CASSYSGGLVYEQYF
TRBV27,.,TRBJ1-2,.,TGTGCCAGCAGTCGCCGGATGGGGGCCTATGGCTACACCTTC,CASSRRMGAYGYTF
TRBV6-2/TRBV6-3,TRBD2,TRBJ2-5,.,TGTGCCAGCACCCTTATTAGCGGGGGAGATGAGACCCAGTACTTC,CASTLISGGDETQYF
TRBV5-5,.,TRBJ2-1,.,TGTGCCAGCAGCTTGGAGTTAACCTACAATGAGCAGTTCTTC,CASSLELTYNEQFF
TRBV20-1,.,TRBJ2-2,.,TGCAGTGCTAAAGGCACGGGGCGTACCGGGGAGCTGTTTTTT,CSAKGTGRTGELFF
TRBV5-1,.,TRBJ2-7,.,TGCGCCAGCAGCTTGGTACCGCGGGGAGAGTACGAGCAGTACTTC,CASSLVPRGEYEQYF
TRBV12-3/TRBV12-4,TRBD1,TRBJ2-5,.,TGTGCCAGCAGTCCGGGGGGACAGGGAGCGGAGACCCAGTACTTC,CASSPGGQGAETQYF
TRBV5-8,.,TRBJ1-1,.,TGTGCCAGCAGGCTAACCCCGGGGAGAGGGGCCGTGCGAGCTTTCTTT,CASRLTPGRGAVRAFF
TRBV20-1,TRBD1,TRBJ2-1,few,TGCAGTGCTATGGGACAGGCGTCCTACAATGAGCAGTTCTTC,CSAMGQASYNEQFF
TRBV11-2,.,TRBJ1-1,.,TGTGCCAGCAGACTACAGGGGAACACTGAAGCTTTCTTT,CASRLQGNTEAFF
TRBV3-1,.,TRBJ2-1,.,TGTGCCAGCAGCCAGGGCCGCGCGAGAGAGCAGTTCTTC,CASSQGRAREQFF
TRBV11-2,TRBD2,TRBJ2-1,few,TGTGCCAGCAGCTTTACTAGCGGGGAGTACAATGAGCAGTTCTTC,CASSFTSGEYNEQFF
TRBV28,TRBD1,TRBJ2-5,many,TGTGCCCATAAGGGGTACGACAGGGGGTCAGAGACCCAGTACTTC,CAHKGYDRGSETQYF
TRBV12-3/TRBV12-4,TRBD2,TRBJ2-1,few,TGTGCCAGCAGACTAGCGGGGGGGAACAATGAGCAGTTCTTC,CASRLAGGNNEQFF
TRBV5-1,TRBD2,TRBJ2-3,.,TGCGCCAGCAGCCCCGGACTAGCGGCCTCCGAGGTAGATACGCTGTATTTT,CASSPGLAASEVDTLYF
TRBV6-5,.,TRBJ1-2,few,TGTGCCAGCAGCCCGCGGAGCAGTTATGGCTACACCTTC,CASSPRSSYGYTF
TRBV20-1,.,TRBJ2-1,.,TGCAGTGCTAGGTCCTCAGGGCGACACAATGAGCAGTTCTTC,CSARSSGRHNEQFF
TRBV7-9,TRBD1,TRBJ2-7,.,TGTGCCAGCAGGCGAGGGACAGGGGGATACAATGAGCAGTACTTC,CASRRGTGGYNEQYF
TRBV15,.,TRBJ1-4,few,TGTGCCACCAGCCCCCGTCAGAGTGGGGAAAAACTGTTTTTT,CATSPRQSGEKLFF
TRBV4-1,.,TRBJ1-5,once,TGCGCCAGCAGCCAAGATCGGCTAATACAGTACAATCAGCCCCAGCATTTT,CASSQDRLIQYNQPQHF
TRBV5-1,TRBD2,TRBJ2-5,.,TGCGCCAGCAGTTTGACCGGGACTAGTGGTGAGACCCAGTACTTC,CASSLTGTSGETQYF
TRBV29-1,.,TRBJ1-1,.,TGCAGCGCCGACCGGGGATTGGCGGCTGAAGCTTTCTTT,CSADRGLAAEAFF
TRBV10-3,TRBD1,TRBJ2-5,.,TGTGCCATCAGTGGCGACAGGGGCCCTCGGGAGACCCAGTACTTC,CAISGDRGPRETQYF
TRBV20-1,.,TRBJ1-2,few,TGCAGTGCTAGCAACCGGGGGGGCTACACCTTC,CSASNRGGYTF
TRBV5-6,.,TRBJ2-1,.,TGTGCCAGCAGCGCCGGGGAGTACAATGAGCAGTTCTTC,CASSAGEYNEQFF
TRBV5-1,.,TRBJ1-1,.,TGCGCCAGCAGCTTTTACTCAGGGGAGGGAGCTTTCTTT,CASSFYSGEGAFF
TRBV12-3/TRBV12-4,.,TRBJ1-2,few,TGTGCCAGCAGTTGGTCCAGCTATGGCTACACCTTC,CASSWSSYGYTF